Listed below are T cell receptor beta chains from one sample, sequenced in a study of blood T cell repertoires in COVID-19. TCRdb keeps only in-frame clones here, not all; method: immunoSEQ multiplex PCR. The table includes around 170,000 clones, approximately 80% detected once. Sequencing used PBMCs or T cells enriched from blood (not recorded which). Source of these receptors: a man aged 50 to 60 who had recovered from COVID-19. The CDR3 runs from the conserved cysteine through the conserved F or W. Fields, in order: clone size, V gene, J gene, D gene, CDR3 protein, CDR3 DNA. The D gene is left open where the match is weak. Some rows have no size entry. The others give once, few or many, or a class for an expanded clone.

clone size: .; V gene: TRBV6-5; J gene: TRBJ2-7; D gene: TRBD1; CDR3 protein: CGLRGDSPYEQYF; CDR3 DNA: TGTGGCCTCCGTGGGGACAGCCCCTACGAGCAGTACTTC
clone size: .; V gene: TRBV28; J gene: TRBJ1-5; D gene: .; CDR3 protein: CASSSRQSARHF; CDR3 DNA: TGTGCCAGCAGTTCCCGACAGTCGGCGAGGCATTTT
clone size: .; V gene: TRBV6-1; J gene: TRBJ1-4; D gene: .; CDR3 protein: CASSDIQGVDNEKLFF; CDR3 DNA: TGTGCCAGCAGTGACATACAGGGTGTAGATAATGAAAAACTGTTTTTT
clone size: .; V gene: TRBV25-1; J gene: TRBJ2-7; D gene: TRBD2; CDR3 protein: CASRGGNEQYF; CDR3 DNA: TGTGCCAGCAGGGGAGGGAACGAGCAGTACTTC
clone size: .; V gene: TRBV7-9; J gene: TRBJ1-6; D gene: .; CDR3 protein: CASSFIGSSYNSPLHF; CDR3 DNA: TGTGCCAGCAGCTTTATCGGGAGCTCCTATAATTCACCCCTCCACTTT
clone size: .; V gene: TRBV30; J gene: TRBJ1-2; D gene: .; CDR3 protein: CAWSLREGRGYGYTF; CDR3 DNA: TGTGCCTGGAGCCTCCGAGAAGGGCGGGGCTATGGCTACACCTTC
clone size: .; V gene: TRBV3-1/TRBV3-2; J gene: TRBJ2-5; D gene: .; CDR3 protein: CASSLNPIPEETQYF; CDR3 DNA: TGTGCCAGCAGTCTTAACCCCATTCCCGAGGAGACCCAGTACTTC
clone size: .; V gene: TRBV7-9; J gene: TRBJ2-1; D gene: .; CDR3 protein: CASSWTGTYNEQFF; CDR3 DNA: TGTGCCAGCAGCTGGACCGGGACATACAATGAGCAGTTCTTC
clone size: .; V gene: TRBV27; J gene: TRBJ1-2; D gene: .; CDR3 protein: CASSLGEGYGYTF; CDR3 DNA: TGTGCCAGCAGTTTAGGGGAGGGCTATGGCTACACCTTC
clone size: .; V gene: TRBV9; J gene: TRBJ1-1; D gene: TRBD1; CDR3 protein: CASSVWWTGAEAFF; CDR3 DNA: TGTGCCAGCAGCGTGTGGTGGACAGGGGCTGAAGCTTTCTTT
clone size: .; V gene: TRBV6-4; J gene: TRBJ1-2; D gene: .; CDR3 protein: CASSVTGLSNYGYTF; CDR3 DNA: TGTGCCAGCAGCGTGACAGGCCTATCTAACTATGGCTACACCTTC
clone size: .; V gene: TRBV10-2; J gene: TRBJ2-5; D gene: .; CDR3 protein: CASAATDTKSTQYF; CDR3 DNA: TGCGCCAGCGCTGCAACAGACACCAAGTCGACCCAGTACTTC
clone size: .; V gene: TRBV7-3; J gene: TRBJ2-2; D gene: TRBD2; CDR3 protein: CASSLIRSGIEAGGGTGELFF; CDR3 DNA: TGTGCCAGCAGCTTAATTCGCTCAGGGATCGAAGCGGGGGGCGGCACCGGGGAGCTGTTTTTT
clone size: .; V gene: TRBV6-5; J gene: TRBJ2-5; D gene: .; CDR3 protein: CASSYSGGRTQYF; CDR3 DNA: TGTGCCAGCAGTTACTCGGGGGGTAGGACCCAGTACTTC
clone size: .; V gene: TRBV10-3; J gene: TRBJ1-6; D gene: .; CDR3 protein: CAISAQQGRISPLHF; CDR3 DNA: TGTGCCATCAGTGCCCAACAGGGCAGGATTTCACCCCTCCACTTT
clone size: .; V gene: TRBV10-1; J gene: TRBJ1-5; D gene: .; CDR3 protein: CASTYQTVYSNQPQHF; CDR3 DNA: TGCGCCAGCACTTACCAGACAGTCTATAGCAATCAGCCCCAGCATTTT
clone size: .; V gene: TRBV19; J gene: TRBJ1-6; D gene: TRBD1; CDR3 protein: CASRTTGDSYNSPLHF; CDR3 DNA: TGTGCCAGTAGGACCACAGGGGACTCCTATAATTCACCCCTCCACTTT
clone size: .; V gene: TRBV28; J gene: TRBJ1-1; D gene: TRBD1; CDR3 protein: CASSDGTARNTEAFF; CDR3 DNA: TGTGCCAGCAGTGACGGGACAGCCAGAAACACTGAAGCTTTCTTT
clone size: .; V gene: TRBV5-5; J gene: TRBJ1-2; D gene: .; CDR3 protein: CASSLAAQAGNGYTF; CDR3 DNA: TGTGCCAGCAGCTTGGCCGCCCAGGCTGGAAATGGCTACACCTTC
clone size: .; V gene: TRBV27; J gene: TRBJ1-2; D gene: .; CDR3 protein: CASSPSGQGRYGYTF; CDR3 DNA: TGTGCCAGCAGTCCAAGTGGGCAGGGAAGGTACGGCTACACCTTC
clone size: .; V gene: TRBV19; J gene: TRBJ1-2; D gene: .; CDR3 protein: CASNPGGIVGGYTF; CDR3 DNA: TGTGCCAGTAACCCGGGGGGCATTGTTGGTGGCTACACCTTC
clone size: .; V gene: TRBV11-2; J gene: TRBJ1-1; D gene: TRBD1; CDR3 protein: CASSQRQGVGEAFF; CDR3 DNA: TGTGCCAGCAGCCAACGTCAGGGGGTCGGTGAAGCTTTCTTT
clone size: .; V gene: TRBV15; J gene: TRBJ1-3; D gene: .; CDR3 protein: CATSLDLTGNTIYF; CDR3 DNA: TGTGCCACCAGCCTAGACTTAACTGGAAACACCATATATTTT
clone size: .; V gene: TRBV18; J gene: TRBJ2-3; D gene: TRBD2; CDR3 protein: CASSRAGGTDTQYF; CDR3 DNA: TGTGCCAGCTCACGAGCGGGAGGGACAGATACGCAGTATTTT
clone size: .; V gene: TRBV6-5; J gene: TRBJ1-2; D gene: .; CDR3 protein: CASSYSRANYGYTF; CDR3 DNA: TGTGCCAGCAGTTACTCCAGGGCTAACTATGGCTACACCTTC
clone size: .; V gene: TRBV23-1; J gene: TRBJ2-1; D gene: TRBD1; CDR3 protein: CASTTTGGAYNEQFF; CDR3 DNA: TGCGCCAGCACCACGACAGGGGGCGCCTACAATGAGCAGTTCTTC
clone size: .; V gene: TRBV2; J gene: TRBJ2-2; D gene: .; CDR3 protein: CASSSDSKELFF; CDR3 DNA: TGTGCCAGCAGTTCTGACAGTAAGGAGCTGTTTTTT
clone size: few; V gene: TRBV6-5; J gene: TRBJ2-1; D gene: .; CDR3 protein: CASRKGDGEFF; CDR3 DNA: TGTGCCAGCAGGAAGGGGGACGGCGAGTTCTTC
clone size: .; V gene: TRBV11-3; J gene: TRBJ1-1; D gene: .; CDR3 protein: CASSKSGTEAFF; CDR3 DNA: TGTGCCAGCAGCAAATCGGGGACTGAAGCTTTCTTT
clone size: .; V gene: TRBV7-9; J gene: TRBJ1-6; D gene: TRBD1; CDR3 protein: CASSLTTGDYNSPLHF; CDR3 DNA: TGTGCCAGCAGCTTGACGACAGGGGACTATAATTCACCCCTCCACTTT
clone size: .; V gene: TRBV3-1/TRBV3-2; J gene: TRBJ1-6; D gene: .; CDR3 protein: CASSQLTVPHNSPLHF; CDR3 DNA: TGTGCCAGCAGCCAGCTAACAGTACCCCATAATTCACCCCTCCACTTT
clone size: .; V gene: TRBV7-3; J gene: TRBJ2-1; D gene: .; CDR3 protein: CASSLVAENNEQFF; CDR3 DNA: TGTGCCAGCAGCTTAGTAGCAGAGAACAATGAGCAGTTCTTC
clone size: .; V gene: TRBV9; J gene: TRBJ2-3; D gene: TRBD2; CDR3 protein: CASGTSPGQADTQYF; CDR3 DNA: TGTGCCAGCGGGACTAGCCCCGGGCAGGCAGATACGCAGTATTTT
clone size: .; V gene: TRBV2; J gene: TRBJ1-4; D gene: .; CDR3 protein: CATKPVAGRMGEKLFF; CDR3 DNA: TGTGCCACCAAACCCGTGGCAGGGCGGATGGGTGAAAAACTGTTTTTT
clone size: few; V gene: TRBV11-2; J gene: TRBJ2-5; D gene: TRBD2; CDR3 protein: CASSISGTSQETQYF; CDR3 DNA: TGTGCCAGCAGCATTTCCGGGACTAGCCAAGAGACCCAGTACTTC
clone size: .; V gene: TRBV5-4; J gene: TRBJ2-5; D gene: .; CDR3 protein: CASSLGQSQETQYF; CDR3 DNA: TGTGCCAGCAGCTTGGGACAAAGCCAAGAGACCCAGTACTTC
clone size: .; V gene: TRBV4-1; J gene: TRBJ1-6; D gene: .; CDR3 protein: CASSPLTGTQNSPLHF; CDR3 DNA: TGCGCCAGCAGCCCGTTGACAGGAACCCAAAATTCACCCCTCCACTTT
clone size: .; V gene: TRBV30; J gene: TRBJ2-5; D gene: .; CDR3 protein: CAWSGWGEETQYF; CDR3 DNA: TGTGCCTGGAGTGGGTGGGGAGAAGAGACCCAGTACTTC
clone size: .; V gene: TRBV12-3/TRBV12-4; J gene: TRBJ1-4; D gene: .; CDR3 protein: CASRLDEKLFF; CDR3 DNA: TGTGCCAGCAGACTTGATGAAAAACTGTTTTTT
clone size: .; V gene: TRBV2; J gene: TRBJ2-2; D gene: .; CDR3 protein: CASSGGPGELFF; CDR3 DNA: TGTGCCAGCAGTGGGGGGCCCGGGGAGCTGTTTTTT
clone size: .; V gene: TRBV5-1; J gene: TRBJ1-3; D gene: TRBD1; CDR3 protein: CASSFWTGGAGNTIYF; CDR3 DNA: TGCGCCAGCAGCTTTTGGACAGGGGGCGCCGGGAACACCATATATTTT
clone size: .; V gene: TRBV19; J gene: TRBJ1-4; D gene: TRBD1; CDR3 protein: CASSTRGQGTNEKLFF; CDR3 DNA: TGTGCCAGTAGTACCCGGGGACAGGGGACTAATGAAAAACTGTTTTTT
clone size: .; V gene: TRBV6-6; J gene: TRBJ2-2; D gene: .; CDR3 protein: CASSSDSNTGELFF; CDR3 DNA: TGTGCCAGCAGTTCGGACAGTAACACCGGGGAGCTGTTTTTT
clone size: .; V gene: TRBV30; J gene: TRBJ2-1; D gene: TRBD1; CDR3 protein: CAWGTGGGYNEQFF; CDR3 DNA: TGTGCCTGGGGGACAGGGGGAGGATACAATGAGCAGTTCTTC
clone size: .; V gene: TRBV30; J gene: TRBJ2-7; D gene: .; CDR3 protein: CALTGSYEQYF; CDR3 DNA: TGTGCCTTGACGGGCTCCTACGAGCAGTACTTC
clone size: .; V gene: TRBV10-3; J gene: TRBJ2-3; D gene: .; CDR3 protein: CAIRDISGSTDTQYF; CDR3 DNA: TGTGCCATCAGGGACATTAGCGGCAGCACAGATACGCAGTATTTT
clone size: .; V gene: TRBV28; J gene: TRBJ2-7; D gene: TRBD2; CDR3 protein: CATKMGGGGPSSYEQYF; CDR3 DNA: TGTGCCACCAAAATGGGCGGGGGGGGCCCTAGCTCCTACGAGCAGTACTTC
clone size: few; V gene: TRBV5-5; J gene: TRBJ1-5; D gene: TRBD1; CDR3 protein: CASSLAQGGNQPQHF; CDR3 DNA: TGTGCCAGCAGCTTGGCGCAGGGGGGCAATCAGCCCCAGCATTTT
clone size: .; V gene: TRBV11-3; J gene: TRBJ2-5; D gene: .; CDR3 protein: CASSLSPTKTQYF; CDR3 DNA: TGTGCCAGCAGCTTAAGCCCCACCAAGACCCAGTACTTC
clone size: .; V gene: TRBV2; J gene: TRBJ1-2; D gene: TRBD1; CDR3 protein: CASRGQGLGNYGYTF; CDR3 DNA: TGTGCCAGCAGGGGACAGGGATTGGGAAACTATGGCTACACCTTC
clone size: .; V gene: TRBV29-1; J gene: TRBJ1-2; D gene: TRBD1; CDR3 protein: CSASDRMDYGYTF; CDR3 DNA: TGCAGCGCATCGGACAGGATGGACTATGGCTACACCTTC
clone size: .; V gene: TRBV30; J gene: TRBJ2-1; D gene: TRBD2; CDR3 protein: CAWRKAGVPNEQFF; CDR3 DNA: TGTGCCTGGAGAAAAGCGGGGGTACCCAATGAGCAGTTCTTC